A selection of T cell receptor beta chains follows, all from one sample in a study of T cell responses to AZD1222 COVID-19 vaccine. Some clones are missing from TCRdb's copy, which holds only in-frame ones; the method was immunoSEQ multiplex PCR. The sample comprises around 160,000 clones, roughly 94% of which are singletons, and around 0.99% rests with the top ten. The starting material was peripheral blood, obtained 28 days after the second AZD1222 dose. These receptors came from an adult who received the AZD1222 COVID-19 vaccine. Each CDR3 is given with its conserved first and last residue. Fields, in order: V gene, J gene, clone size, D gene, CDR3 protein, CDR3 DNA. The D gene is left open where the match is weak. Clone size appears in some rows only: once, few, many, or a class for an expanded clone.

TRBV24-1	TRBJ2-1	.	TRBD1	CATSEGQGAFAGGNSYNEQFF	TGTGCCACCAGTGAGGGACAGGGGGCATTTGCGGGGGGAAACTCCTACAATGAGCAGTTCTTC
TRBV6-6	TRBJ1-2	.	TRBD1	CASSSQGEYGYTF	TGTGCCAGCAGTTCGCAGGGGGAGTATGGCTACACCTTC
TRBV12-5	TRBJ1-4	.	.	CASGFQGSTNEKLFF	TGTGCTAGTGGTTTTCAGGGTTCAACTAATGAAAAACTGTTTTTT
TRBV4-2	TRBJ2-1	.	TRBD2	CASSHPTGTSGENEQFF	TGTGCCAGCAGCCATCCAACCGGGACTAGCGGGGAAAATGAGCAGTTCTTC
TRBV10-1	TRBJ2-3	.	.	CASSDRGGEADTQYF	TGCGCCAGCAGTGATAGGGGGGGCGAGGCAGATACGCAGTATTTT
TRBV7-9	TRBJ1-6	.	.	CASSLVQNSPLHF	TGTGCCAGCAGCTTAGTACAGAATTCACCCCTCCACTTT
TRBV6-5	TRBJ2-5	.	.	CASGSISEGTQYF	TGTGCCAGCGGATCCATTTCGGAAGGGACCCAGTACTTC
TRBV21-1	TRBJ1-5	.	.	CASNYRDKGNQPQHF	TGTGCCAGCAACTACCGGGACAAAGGCAATCAGCCCCAGCATTTT
TRBV2	TRBJ1-6	.	TRBD1	CASESRQGHSSYNSPLHF	TGTGCCAGCGAGTCAAGACAGGGGCATAGCTCCTATAATTCACCCCTCCACTTT
TRBV4-2	TRBJ1-2	once	.	CASSQGNYGYTF	TGTGCCAGCAGCCAAGGGAACTATGGCTACACCTTC
TRBV27	TRBJ2-2	.	TRBD1	CASSPRTGANTGELFF	TGTGCCAGCAGTCCCCGGACAGGGGCCAACACCGGGGAGCTGTTTTTT
TRBV29-1	TRBJ1-1	.	TRBD1	CSVRQGNTEAFF	TGCAGCGTCCGACAGGGGAACACTGAAGCTTTCTTT
TRBV9	TRBJ1-2	.	TRBD1	CASSLQGDYGYTF	TGTGCCAGCAGTCTTCAGGGGGACTATGGCTACACCTTC
TRBV5-8	TRBJ1-6	.	.	CASSLYGYSPLHF	TGTGCCAGCAGCTTGTACGGATATTCACCCCTCCACTTT
TRBV7-9	TRBJ2-7	.	.	CASSHMQDGAGRYEQYF	TGTGCCAGCAGCCATATGCAGGACGGGGCCGGACGCTACGAGCAGTACTTC
TRBV7-9	TRBJ2-3	.	.	CASSLDGDTQYF	TGTGCCAGCAGCTTAGACGGGGATACGCAGTATTTT
TRBV29-1	TRBJ2-2	few	.	CSVEDRADTGELFF	TGCAGCGTTGAAGACAGGGCTGACACCGGGGAGCTGTTTTTT
TRBV30	TRBJ1-6	.	.	CAAQTGIRSPLHF	TGTGCCGCCCAAACAGGGATCCGGTCACCCCTCCACTTT
TRBV7-2	TRBJ1-2	.	.	CASSLGSSEYYGYTF	TGTGCCAGCAGCTTAGGGTCGTCGGAGTACTATGGCTACACCTTC
TRBV5-1	TRBJ1-1	.	.	CASSLVGSLGSTEAFF	TGCGCCAGCAGCTTGGTGGGCTCCTTGGGAAGCACTGAAGCTTTCTTT
TRBV29-1	TRBJ2-1	.	TRBD1	CSVKTGEVFGQFF	TGCAGCGTAAAGACAGGGGAGGTTTTTGGGCAGTTCTTC
TRBV27	TRBJ1-1	once	.	CASSFTAENTEAFF	TGTGCCAGCAGTTTTACTGCAGAGAACACTGAAGCTTTCTTT
TRBV2	TRBJ1-6	once	TRBD1	CASSEWGTGFNSPLHF	TGTGCCAGCAGTGAATGGGGGACAGGCTTTAATTCACCCCTCCACTTT
TRBV29-1	TRBJ1-2	.	.	CSGKRGPGGYTF	TGCAGCGGAAAGCGGGGGCCCGGTGGCTACACCTTC